The 7 T cell receptor beta chains presented below share a single source sample, sequenced in a study of blood T cells in healthy people across ages. Alongside a J-beta primer mix, a sample-barcoded 5' primer served in a second PCR lasting about 7 to 12 cycles. Using its own MiXCR run on the 5' RACE reads, TCRdb lists one record per CDR3 protein. The sample consists of about 730,000 distinct CDR3 sequences, roughly 45% of them appearing once. Sequencing was done on a sample of blood. These receptors all stem from a woman in her sixties in good health.

This clonotype was seen ten or more times. This chain connects TRBV10-3 to TRBJ2-7; maybe TRBD1 (6 bases). CDR1 ENHRY and CDR2 SYGVKD come from the germline V gene. The CDR3 runs 14 residues. Trimming shortened V by 0 bases and J by 6 bases, and 12 bases separated the two germline ends. Written as DNA, the CDR3 is TGTGCCATCAGTGAGTCCTCCGGACAGACCGAGCAGTACTTC. Translating gives CAISESSGQTEQYF.

Points on this clonotype: At one boundary the junction diverges from the germline segment, which might be a read error. Here the CDR3 reads CASSLYGTGDYGHTF. CDR3 bases: TGTGCCAGCAGCTTATACGGGACAGGGGACTATGGCCACACCTTC. The V call is TRBV7-9, the J call TRBJ1-2; 10 bases match TRBD1. The germline V gene has CDR1 SEHNR and CDR2 FQNEAQ (reference sequence). The CDR3 loop spans 15 amino acids.

The gene calls are TRBV3-1 and TRBJ2-7, with a weak D call TRBD1 (6 bases). The CDR3 has 12 residues. Germline CDR1 LGHDT, CDR2 YNNKEL (reference sequence). Trimming stripped 2 bases from V and 6 bases from J, with 8 bases between. CDR3 amino acids: CASSQSGVEQYF. As DNA, the CDR3 is TGTGCCAGCAGCCAATCAGGGGTCGAGCAGTACTTC.

The sample holds many counts of this clonotype. The V gene is TRBV29-1, the J gene TRBJ2-7, with 7 bases that match TRBD2. V was pared by 4 bases and J by 5 bases, with 8 bases of the junction left unmatched. The CDR3 has 13 amino acids. Germline values: CDR1 SQVTM, CDR2 ANQGSEA. The chain's CDR3 is CSVVGGGLNEQYF. Written as DNA, the CDR3 is TGCAGCGTTGTGGGCGGGGGTCTCAACGAGCAGTACTTC.

The chain employs TRBV24-1 and TRBJ2-5; 9 bases fit TRBD2. The length of the CDR3 is 16 residues. The V gene end was trimmed by 4 bases and the J gene end by 11 bases; junction bases not matched to a gene: 16. CDR1 KGHDR and CDR2 SFDVKD come from the germline V gene. The CDR3 nucleotides read TGTGCCACCAGTGACAGTGCGGGGGGGCTTAGTAATGAGCAGTACTTC. It is translated as CATSDSAGGLSNEQYF.

This clonotype was detected a few times. The rearrangement links TRBV7-6 to TRBJ2-7; 9 nucleotides line up with TRBD2. This CDR3 is 15 amino acids long. V was pared by 6 bases and J by 3 bases, with 9 bases of the junction left unmatched. Germline V CDR1 and CDR2: SGHVS, FNYEAQ. DNA for the CDR3: TGTGCCAGCAGTTCCCGGCGGGGGGGAGACTACGAGCAGTACTTC. Encoded protein: CASSSRRGGDYEQYF.

The rearrangement links TRBV7-3 to TRBJ2-3, with D tentatively TRBD2 (7 bases). This CDR3 has 16 amino acids. CDR1 and CDR2 from the germline V gene are SGHTA and FQGTGA. The germline V and J ends were trimmed by 5 bases and 6 bases, with 21 bases remaining between them. CDR3 protein: CASSAQEGGVRDTQYF. The CDR3, as DNA: TGTGCCAGCAGCGCACAAGAGGGGGGGGTAAGGGATACGCAGTATTTT.